This T cell receptor beta chain comes out of a study of cytomegalovirus exposure and HLA in healthy donors. Study in general: An earlier analysis found some 100 million unique TCR beta sequences from around 180 million T cells.

In the PCR, 60 Vbeta and 13 Jbeta primers were used. Assay: immunoSEQ multiplex PCR; the TCRdb copy retains only in-frame clones and omits some. The table has about 90,000 clones, more than 60% seen once. The V and J ends lost 4 bases and 10 bases, in that order; junction bases with no gene match: 4. The CDR3 runs 13 residues. Germline V gene lookup returns CDR1 MDHEN and CDR2 SYDVKM. The genes are TRBV28 and TRBJ1-6; TRBD1 aligns across 7 bases. Sequencing used PBMCs. The sequence was obtained from a boy younger than 18 in good health and CMV-seronegative. CDR3 amino acids: CASSYTGASPLHF. The CDR3 DNA is TGTGCCAGCAGTTATACAGGGGCCTCACCCCTCCACTTT.